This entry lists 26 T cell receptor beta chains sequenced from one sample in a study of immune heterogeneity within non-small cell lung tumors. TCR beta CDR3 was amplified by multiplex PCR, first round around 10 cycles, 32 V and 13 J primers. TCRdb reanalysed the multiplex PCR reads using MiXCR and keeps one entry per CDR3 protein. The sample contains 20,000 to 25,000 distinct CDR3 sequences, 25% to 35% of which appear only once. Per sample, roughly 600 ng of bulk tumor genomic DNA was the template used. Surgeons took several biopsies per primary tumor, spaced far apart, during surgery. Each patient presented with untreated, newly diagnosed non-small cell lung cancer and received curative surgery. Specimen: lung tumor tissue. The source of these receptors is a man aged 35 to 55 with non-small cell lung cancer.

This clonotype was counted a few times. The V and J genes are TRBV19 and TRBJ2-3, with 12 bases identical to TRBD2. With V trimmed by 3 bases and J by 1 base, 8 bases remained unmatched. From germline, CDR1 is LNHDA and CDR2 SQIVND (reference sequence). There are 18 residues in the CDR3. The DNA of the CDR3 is TGTGCCAGTAGTATGGGCCTAGCGGGAGGGGGAGGCACAGATACGCAGTATTTT. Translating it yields CASSMGLAGGGGTDTQYF.

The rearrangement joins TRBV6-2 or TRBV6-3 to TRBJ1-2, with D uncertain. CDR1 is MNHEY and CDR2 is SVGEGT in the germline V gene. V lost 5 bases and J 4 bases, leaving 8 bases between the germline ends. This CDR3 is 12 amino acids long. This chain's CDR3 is CASSQMFYGYTF. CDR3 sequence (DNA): TGTGCCAGCAGTCAGATGTTCTATGGCTACACCTTC.

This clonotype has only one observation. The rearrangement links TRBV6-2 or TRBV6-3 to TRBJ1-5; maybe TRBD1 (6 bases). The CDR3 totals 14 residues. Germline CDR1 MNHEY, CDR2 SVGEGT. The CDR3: CVTHPGQSYQPQHF. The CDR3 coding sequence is TGTGTCACCCACCCCGGACAGTCGTATCAGCCCCAGCATTTT.

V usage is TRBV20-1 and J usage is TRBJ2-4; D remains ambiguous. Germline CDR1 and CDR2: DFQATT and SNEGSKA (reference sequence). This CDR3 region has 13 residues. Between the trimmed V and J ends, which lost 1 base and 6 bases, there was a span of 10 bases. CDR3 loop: CSARGQPLNIQYF. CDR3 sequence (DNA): TGCAGTGCTAGAGGGCAGCCTCTAAACATTCAGTACTTC.

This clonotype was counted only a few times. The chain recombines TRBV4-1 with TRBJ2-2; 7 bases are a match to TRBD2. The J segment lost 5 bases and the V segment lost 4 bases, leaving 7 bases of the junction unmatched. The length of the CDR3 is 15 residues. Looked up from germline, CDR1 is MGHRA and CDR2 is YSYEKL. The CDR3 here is CASSPRLAGTGELFF. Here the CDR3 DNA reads TGCGCCAGCAGCCCTCGACTAGCTGGGACCGGGGAGCTGTTTTTT.

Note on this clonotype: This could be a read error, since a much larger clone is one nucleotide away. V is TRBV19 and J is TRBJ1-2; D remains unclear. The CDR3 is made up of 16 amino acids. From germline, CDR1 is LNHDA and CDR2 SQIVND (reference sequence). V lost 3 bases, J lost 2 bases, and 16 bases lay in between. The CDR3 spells CASSICLSGRNYGYTF. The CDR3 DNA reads TGTGCCAGTAGTATCTGTCTTTCGGGTAGGAACTATGGCTACACCTTC.

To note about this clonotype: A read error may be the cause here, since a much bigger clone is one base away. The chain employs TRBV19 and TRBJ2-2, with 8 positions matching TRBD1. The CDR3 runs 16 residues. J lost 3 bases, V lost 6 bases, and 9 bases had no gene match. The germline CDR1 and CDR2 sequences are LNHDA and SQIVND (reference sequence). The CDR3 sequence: CASRATGEVDTGELFF. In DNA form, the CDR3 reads TGTGCCAGTAGGGCGACAGGGGAAGTTGACACCGGGGAGCTGTTTTTT. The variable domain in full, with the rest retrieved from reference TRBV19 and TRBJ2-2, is DGGITQSPKYLFRKEGQNVTLSCEQNLNHDAMYWYRQDPGQGLRLIYYSQIVNDFQKGDIAEGYSVSREKKESFPLTVTSAQKNPTAFYLCASRATGEVDTGELFFGEGSRLTVL.

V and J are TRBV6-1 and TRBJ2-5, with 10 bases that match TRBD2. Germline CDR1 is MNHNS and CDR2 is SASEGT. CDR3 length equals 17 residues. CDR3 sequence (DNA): TGTGTTAGCAGCCCTTGGTTGAGCGGGAGGGCCGGGGAGACCCAGTACTTC. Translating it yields CVSSPWLSGRAGETQYF.

The CDR3 region has the DNA TGCAGCGGGACAGGGGCTGAAGCTTTCTTT. It is translated as CSGTGAEAFF. J is TRBJ1-1 and V is TRBV29-1, with 9 bases aligning to TRBD1. Germline V gene data show CDR1 as SQVTM and CDR2 as ANQGSEA. There are 10 residues in the CDR3. The trim removed 7 bases at V and 6 bases at J, leaving 0 bases unmatched.

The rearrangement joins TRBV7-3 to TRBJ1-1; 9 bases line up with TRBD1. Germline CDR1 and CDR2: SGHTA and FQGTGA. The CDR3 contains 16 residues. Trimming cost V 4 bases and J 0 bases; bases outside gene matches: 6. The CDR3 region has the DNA TGTGCCAGCAGCTGGGACAGGGTACGAATGAACACTGAAGCTTTCTTT. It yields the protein CASSWDRVRMNTEAFF. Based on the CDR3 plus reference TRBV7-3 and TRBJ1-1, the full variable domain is GAGVSQTPSNKVTEKGKYVELRCDPISGHTALYWYRQSLGQGPEFLIYFQGTGAADDSGLPNDRFFAVRPEGSVSTLKIQRTERGDSAVYLCASSWDRVRMNTEAFFGQGTRLTVV.

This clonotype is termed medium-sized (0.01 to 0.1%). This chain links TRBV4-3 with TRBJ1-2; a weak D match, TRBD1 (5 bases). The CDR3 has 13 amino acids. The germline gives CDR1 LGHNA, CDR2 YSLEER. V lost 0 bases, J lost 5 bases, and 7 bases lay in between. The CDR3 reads CASSQEQGYGYTF. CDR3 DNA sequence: TGCGCCAGCAGCCAAGAGCAGGGATATGGCTACACCTTC.

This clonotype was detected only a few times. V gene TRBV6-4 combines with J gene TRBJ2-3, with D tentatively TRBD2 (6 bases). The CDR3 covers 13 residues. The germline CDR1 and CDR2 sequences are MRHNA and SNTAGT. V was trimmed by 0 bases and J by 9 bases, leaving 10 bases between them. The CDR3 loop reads CASSDSAEGTQYF. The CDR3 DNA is TGTGCCAGCAGTGACTCTGCGGAGGGGACGCAGTATTTT.

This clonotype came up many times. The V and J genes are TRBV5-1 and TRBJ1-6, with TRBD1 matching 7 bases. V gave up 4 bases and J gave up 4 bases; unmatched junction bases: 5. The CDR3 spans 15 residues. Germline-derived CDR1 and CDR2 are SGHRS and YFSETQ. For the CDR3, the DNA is TGCGCCAGCAGCCCTGGACAGGTTTATAATTCACCCCTCCACTTT. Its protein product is CASSPGQVYNSPLHF.

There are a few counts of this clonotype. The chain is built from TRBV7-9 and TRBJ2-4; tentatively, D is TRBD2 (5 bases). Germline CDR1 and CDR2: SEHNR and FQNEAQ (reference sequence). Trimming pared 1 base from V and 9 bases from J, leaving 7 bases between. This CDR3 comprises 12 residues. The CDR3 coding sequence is TGTGCCAGCAGCTTAGGTGAGGGCATTCAGTACTTC. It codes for CASSLGEGIQYF.

In DNA form, the CDR3 reads TGTGCCAGCAGCTTGGGACTAGCGGGAGGAATAGAGACCCAGTACTTC. This encodes CASSLGLAGGIETQYF. The chain combines TRBV5-4 with TRBJ2-5; 13 bases agree with TRBD2. The CDR3 runs to 16 residues. In germline, CDR1 is SGHNT, CDR2 YYREEE (reference sequence). Trimming at V came to 0 bases and at J to 4 bases, leaving 3 bases not matched to a gene.

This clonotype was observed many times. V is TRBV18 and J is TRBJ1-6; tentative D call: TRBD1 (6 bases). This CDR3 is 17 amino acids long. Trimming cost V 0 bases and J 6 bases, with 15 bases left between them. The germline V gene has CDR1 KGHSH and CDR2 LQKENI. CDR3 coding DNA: TGTGCCAGCTCACCACCCAGCACAGGGTTAGCTAATTCACCCCTCCACTTT. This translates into CASSPPSTGLANSPLHF.

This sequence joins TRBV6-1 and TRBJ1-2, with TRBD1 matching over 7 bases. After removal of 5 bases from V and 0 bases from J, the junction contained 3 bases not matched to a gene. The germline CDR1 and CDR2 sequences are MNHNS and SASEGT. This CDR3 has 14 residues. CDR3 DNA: TGTGCCAGCAGTAGACAGGGTTCTAACTATGGCTACACCTTC. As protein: CASSRQGSNYGYTF.

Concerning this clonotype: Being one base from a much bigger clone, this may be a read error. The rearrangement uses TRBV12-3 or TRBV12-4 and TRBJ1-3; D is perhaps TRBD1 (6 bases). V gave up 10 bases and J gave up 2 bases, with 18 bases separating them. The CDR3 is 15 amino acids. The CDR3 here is CANRSDQGTGNTIYF. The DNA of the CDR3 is TGTGCCAACAGGTCGGATCAGGGGACTGGAAACACCATATATTTT.

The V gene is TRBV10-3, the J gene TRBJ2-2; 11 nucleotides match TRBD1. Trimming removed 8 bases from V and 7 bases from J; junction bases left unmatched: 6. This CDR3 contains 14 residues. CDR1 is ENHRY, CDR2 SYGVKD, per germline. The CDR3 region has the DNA TGTGCCATCTCTCCGGGACAGGGGGTCGGGGAGCTGTTTTTT. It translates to CAISPGQGVGELFF.

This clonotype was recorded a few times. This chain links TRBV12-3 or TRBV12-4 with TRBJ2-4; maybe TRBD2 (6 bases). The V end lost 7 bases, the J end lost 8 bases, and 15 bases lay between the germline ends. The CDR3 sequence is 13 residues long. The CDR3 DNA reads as TGTGCCAGCACCGCGTTCTGGGGGGACATTCAGTACTTC. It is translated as CASTAFWGDIQYF.

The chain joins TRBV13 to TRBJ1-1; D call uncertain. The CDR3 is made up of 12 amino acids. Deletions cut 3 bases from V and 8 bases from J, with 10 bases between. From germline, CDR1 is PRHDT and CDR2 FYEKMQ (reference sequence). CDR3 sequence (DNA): TGTGCCAGCAGCTTCAATCTGAGAGAAGCTTTCTTT. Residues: CASSFNLREAFF.

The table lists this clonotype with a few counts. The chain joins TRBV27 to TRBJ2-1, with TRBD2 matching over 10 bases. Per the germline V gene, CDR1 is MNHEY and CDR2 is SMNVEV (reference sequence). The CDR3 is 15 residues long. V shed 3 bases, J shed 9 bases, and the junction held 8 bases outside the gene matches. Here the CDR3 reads CASSFGTSVNAEQFF. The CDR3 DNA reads TGTGCCAGCAGTTTTGGGACTAGCGTGAACGCTGAGCAGTTCTTC.

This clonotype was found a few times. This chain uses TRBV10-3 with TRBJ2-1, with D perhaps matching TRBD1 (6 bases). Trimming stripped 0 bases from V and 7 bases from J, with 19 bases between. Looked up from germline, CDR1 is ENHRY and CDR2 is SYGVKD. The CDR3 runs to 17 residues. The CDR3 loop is CAISESGAIWAANEQFF. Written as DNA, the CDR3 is TGTGCCATCAGTGAGTCGGGGGCGATCTGGGCGGCGAATGAGCAGTTCTTC.

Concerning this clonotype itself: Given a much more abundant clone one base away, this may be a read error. The CDR3 DNA reads TGCGCCAGCAGCGACCGGGAAGGTCAGAACACTGAAGCTTTCTTT. This translates into CASSDREGQNTEAFF. V and J are TRBV5-1 and TRBJ1-1; D is ambiguous. Trimming stripped 4 bases from V and 1 base from J, with 14 bases between. This CDR3 spans 15 amino acids. Per germline, CDR1 SGHRS and CDR2 YFSETQ.

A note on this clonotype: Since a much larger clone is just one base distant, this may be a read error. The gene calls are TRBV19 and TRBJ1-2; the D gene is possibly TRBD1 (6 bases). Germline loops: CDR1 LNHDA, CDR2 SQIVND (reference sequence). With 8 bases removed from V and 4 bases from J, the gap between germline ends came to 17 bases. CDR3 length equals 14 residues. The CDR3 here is CASYRGDTSYGYTF. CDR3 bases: TGTGCCAGTTACCGTGGGGACACCAGCTATGGCTACACCTTC.

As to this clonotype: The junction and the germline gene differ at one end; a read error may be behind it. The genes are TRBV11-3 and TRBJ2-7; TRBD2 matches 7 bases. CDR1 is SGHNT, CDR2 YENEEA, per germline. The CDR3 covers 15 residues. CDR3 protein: CASSFLGTNDYEHYF. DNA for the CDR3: TGTGCCAGCAGCTTTTTAGGGACTAACGACTACGAGCATTACTTC.